This T cell receptor (beta chain) stems from a study of T cell repertoires in cytomegalovirus infection. Study overall: Indicated by public TCR beta signatures were CMV infection and matching HLA type. Study observations and caveats: CMV carriers with the relevant HLA were identified by cumulative public TCR beta family frequency. In two of eight donors, the top clonotype was HLA-C-restricted CMV-specific.

TCRdb re-derived calls from the reads in MiXCR, one entry per CDR3 protein. The data contain approximately 180,000 distinct CDR3 sequences, about a sixth of them singletons. This clonotype came up a few times. The antigen is undetermined. The sequenced sample consisted of CD8+ T cells from PBMCs. The sequence came from a human donor in good health (CMV status not recorded). Some clones in this sample may be carry-over from other donors' samples.

The CDR3 coding sequence is TGTGCCAGCAGTTCAGGGGAGTGGAGGCAGCCCCAGCATTTT. Its translation is CASSSGEWRQPQHF. The genes are TRBV6-5 and TRBJ1-5; TRBD1 is a possible D gene (6 bases). Between the trimmed V and J ends, which lost 4 bases and 7 bases, there was a span of 14 bases. Germline V gives CDR1 MNHEY, CDR2 SVGAGI. There are 14 residues in the CDR3.